Listed below are T cell receptor beta chains from one sample, sequenced in a study of T cell therapy product for transplant patients. Here immunoSEQ multiplex PCR was the method, and the copy in TCRdb shows in-frame clones only, minus some. The repertoire holds some 600 clones, with 84% as singletons. Antigen specificity for these receptors is unknown. The sample was a sorted cell population cultured from PBMCs. Receptors originate from an adult in good health. Each CDR3 is given with its conserved first and last residue. The D gene is left open where the match is weak. The size field is filled for only some rows; it gives once, few, many or a size class.

size	D	V	J	DNA	CDR3
NA	NA	TRBV7-3	TRBJ1-5	TGTGCCAGCGGGGCAGGGAGTCAGCCCCAGCATTTT	CASGAGSQPQHF
NA	NA	TRBV2	TRBJ1-2	TGTGCCAGCAGTGAAAGGGCCGCGACGGGCTACACCTTC	CASSERAATGYTF
NA	NA	TRBV29-1	TRBJ1-1	TGCAGCGGCACAGGAGAGAACACTGAAGCTTTCTTT	CSGTGENTEAFF
NA	TRBD2	TRBV5-1	TRBJ2-1	TGCGCCAGCAGCTTGCTCGTAGCGGGAACCCCCGGGGAGCAGTTCTTC	CASSLLVAGTPGEQFF
NA	NA	TRBV7-6	TRBJ2-1	TGTGCCAGCAGCTTGAGGGAGGATAGTAATGAGCAGTTCTTC	CASSLREDSNEQFF
NA	NA	TRBV6-1	TRBJ1-2	TGTGCCAACAGCGAACGCCCCAAGGCTCCCACCTTC	CANSERPKAPTF
NA	TRBD1	TRBV11-2	TRBJ2-2	TGTGCCAGCAGCTCTCCTTCGGCGGACAGGGAACGGGAGCTGTTTTTT	CASSSPSADRERELFF
once	TRBD2	TRBV9	TRBJ2-2	TGTGCCAGCAGCGCGCACGGGACTAGTGTTAACACCGGGGAGCTGTTTTTT	CASSAHGTSVNTGELFF
NA	NA	TRBV28	TRBJ1-1	TGTGCCAGCAGTTTCCCTACAGGGCACACTGAAGCTTTCTTT	CASSFPTGHTEAFF
NA	NA	TRBV28	TRBJ2-7	TGTGCCAGCAGTTTTAGGGGAGCGGTCGAGCAGTACTTC	CASSFRGAVEQYF
once	NA	TRBV10-3	TRBJ1-3	TGTGCCATCAGTGACACCGGAAACACCATATATTTT	CAISDTGNTIYF
NA	NA	TRBV5-1	TRBJ2-6	TGCGCCAGCAGCTCTGCGACTGGGGCCAACGTCCTGACTTTC	CASSSATGANVLTF
once	TRBD2	TRBV10-3	TRBJ2-2	TGTGCCATCAGTGTGGACGGGAGGGCCATCGGGGAGCTGTTTTTT	CAISVDGRAIGELFF